This entry concerns a single T cell receptor beta chain. Its antigen is as yet unknown. This specimen belongs to a study of CD8+CD57+ T cells in acquired aplastic anemia. The wider study: Sorted CD4+ plus CD8+ cells gave DNA averaging around 3 ug. Whole-study findings and limits: CD8+ Simpson's diversity in patients was not significantly different from that in controls.

Whoever was chosen for sequencing had shown CD8+CD57+ cell expansion by flow cytometry. Severe acquired aplastic anemia was diagnosed in all patients. Patients had undergone no therapy by the time their blood was sampled. Per germline, CDR1 LNHDA and CDR2 SQIVND (reference sequence). The length of the CDR3 is 16 residues. With 1 base clipped from V and 0 bases from J, the junction kept 5 bases outside the gene matches. TCR beta VDJ and CDR3 profiling used genomic DNA as template. One entry per CDR3 protein results from TCRdb running MiXCR on the reads. Of approximately 150,000 distinct CDR3 sequences listed, about 64% are singletons.

The rearrangement joins TRBV19 to TRBJ2-7, with 8 bases matching TRBD1. Sequencing was carried out using sorted CD4+, CD8+, or CD8+CD57+ T cells (not recorded which) from PBMCs. The receptor was isolated from a human donor with aplastic anemia. CDR3 region: CASSIGRTGRSYEQYF. In nucleotides, the CDR3 is TGTGCCAGTAGTATAGGTAGGACAGGGCGCTCCTACGAGCAGTACTTC.